Each of the 20 T cell receptor beta chains below was sequenced from the same sample in a study of T cell changes during pregnancy in multiple sclerosis. Produced via immunoSEQ multiplex PCR; TCRdb's table is partial and in-frame only. The data contain 55,000 to 80,000 clones, approximately 95% of them singletons. Source: CD8+ T cells from peripheral blood mononuclear cells, taken in the second trimester of pregnancy. The receptor source for this set is a female donor with multiple sclerosis, enrolled in a pregnancy study.

This clone was picked up one time. The genes are TRBV28 and TRBJ2-2; TRBD1 is a possible D gene (6 bases). This CDR3 region has 17 residues. Trimming removed 10 bases from V and 0 bases from J, with 21 bases in between. The germline gives CDR1 MDHEN, CDR2 SYDVKM. The CDR3 region has the DNA TGTGCCACCCTCTCCGGGACAAATTTAGCGAACACCGGGGAGCTGTTTTTT. Translating it yields CATLSGTNLANTGELFF.

The V call is TRBV4-3, the J call TRBJ1-2, with D uncertain. The length of the CDR3 is 15 residues. Trimming took 1 base from V and 7 from J, leaving 16 bases between them. Per the germline V gene, CDR1 is LGHNA and CDR2 is YSLEER. The CDR3 spells CASSQGEAMAVGYTF. The DNA for the CDR3 is TGCGCCAGCAGCCAAGGGGAGGCAATGGCTGTTGGCTACACCTTC.

The V and J genes are TRBV25-1 and TRBJ1-4, with TRBD1 as a possible D gene (6 bases). The V gene lost 10 bases and the J gene lost 5 bases, with 14 bases spanning the gap. Germline values: CDR1 MGHDK, CDR2 SYGVNS. This CDR3 is built from 13 residues. CDR3 sequence reads: CATQQGVNEKLFF. CDR3 DNA sequence: TGTGCCACCCAACAGGGAGTGAATGAAAAACTGTTTTTT.

The chain employs TRBV7-8 and TRBJ2-1; 11 nucleotides line up with TRBD2. Germline assignment: CDR1 SGHVS and CDR2 FQNEAQ. The trim removed 7 bases at V and 10 bases at J, leaving 9 bases unmatched. There are 14 residues in the CDR3. CDR3 protein: CASNPTGTSGEQFF. The DNA of the CDR3 is TGTGCCAGCAACCCGACCGGGACTAGCGGCGAGCAGTTCTTC.

The V and J genes are TRBV19 and TRBJ1-2, with 7 bases aligning to TRBD1. V lost 1 base, J lost 3 bases, and 2 bases stayed unmatched. Germline values: CDR1 LNHDA, CDR2 SQIVND (reference sequence). The length of the CDR3 is 14 residues. The CDR3 is CASSIGGTDYGYTF. CDR3 DNA: TGTGCCAGTAGTATAGGCGGGACAGACTATGGCTACACCTTC.

The CDR3 DNA reads as TGTGCCAGTGCTAGCGGGAACTCCTACGAGCAGTACTTC. It specifies CASASGNSYEQYF. The chain employs TRBV19 and TRBJ2-7; TRBD2 agrees at 9 bases. V lost 8 bases and J lost 0; bases outside the gene matches: 2. Germline V lookup: CDR1 LNHDA, CDR2 SQIVND (reference sequence). The CDR3 extends over 13 amino acids.

The V call is TRBV4-1, the J call TRBJ1-6, with no clear D. In germline, CDR1 is MGHRA, CDR2 YSYEKL. V lost 2 bases and J lost 10, with 9 bases in between. This CDR3 region has 13 residues. The CDR3 here is CASSQKIESPLHF. CDR3 sequence (DNA): TGCGCCAGCAGCCAAAAAATTGAGTCACCCCTCCACTTT.

J is TRBJ2-5 and V is TRBV4-1, with D maybe TRBD2 (6 bases). Germline CDR1 is MGHRA and CDR2 is YSYEKL. The V end was cut by 0 bases, the J end by 11 bases, with 16 bases between. The CDR3 contains 14 residues. The CDR3 DNA sequence: TGCGCCAGCAGCCAAGATGGGGGGTATCTAGGGCAGTACTTC. Encoded protein: CASSQDGGYLGQYF.

The CDR3 nucleotides read TGTGCCAGCAGCACTACAGGGACCTCTGGAGAGACCCAGTACTTC. Protein sequence: CASSTTGTSGETQYF. This chain links TRBV21-1 with TRBJ2-5; the D call TRBD1 from the table was never checked on the DNA. TRBV21-1 is labeled a pseudogene. The CDR3 contains 15 residues.

The chain recombines TRBV5-1 with TRBJ1-1; tentative D call: TRBD1 (6 bases). CDR1 SGHRS and CDR2 YFSETQ come from the germline V gene. V shed 0 bases and J shed 0 bases, with 9 bases lying between them. The CDR3 consists of 15 residues. Here the CDR3 reads CASSLDRALNTEAFF. CDR3 nucleotide sequence: TGCGCCAGCAGCTTGGACAGGGCCCTGAACACTGAAGCTTTCTTT.

This chain joins TRBV7-9 and TRBJ2-7, with TRBD2 identical over 8 bases. Germline lookup yields CDR1 SEHNR and CDR2 FQNEAQ (reference sequence). The CDR3 spans 17 residues. The ends lost 4 bases at V and 3 bases at J; junction bases unmatched: 14. The CDR3 loop is CASSSEEAGGRSYEQYF. CDR3 sequence (DNA): TGTGCCAGCAGCTCAGAGGAGGCAGGCGGGAGGAGCTACGAGCAGTACTTC. Combining the CDR3 with reference TRBV7-9 and TRBJ2-7 gives the whole variable domain DTGVSQNPRHKITKRGQNVTFRCDPISEHNRLYWYRQTLGQGPEFLTYFQNEAQLEKSRLLSDRFSAERPKGSFSTLEIQRTEQGDSAMYLCASSSEEAGGRSYEQYFGPGTRLTVT.

This clone was counted only a few times. This chain links TRBV19 with TRBJ1-2; no firm D call. The V and J ends lost 1 base and 6 bases respectively, with 15 bases between them. Germline assignment: CDR1 LNHDA and CDR2 SQIVND (reference sequence). The CDR3 covers 15 residues. CDR3 bases: TGTGCCAGTAGTATAGGCCTAGGCAGAATCGATGGCTACACCTTC. Translating gives CASSIGLGRIDGYTF.

The J gene is TRBJ2-3, the V gene TRBV9; D not certain. The V end was cut by 3 bases, the J end by 3 bases, with 8 bases between. The CDR3 contains 13 residues. Germline V CDR1 and CDR2: SGDLS, YYNGEE. The DNA of the CDR3 is TGTGCCAGCAGCGCCTACGGGACAGATACGCAGTATTTT. Amino acid sequence: CASSAYGTDTQYF.

The rearrangement uses TRBV7-9 and TRBJ1-1, with 9 positions matching TRBD1. CDR3 size: 19 residues. The J segment lost 0 bases and the V segment lost 4 bases, leaving 15 bases of the junction unmatched. From germline, CDR1 is SEHNR and CDR2 FQNEAQ (reference sequence). For the CDR3, the DNA is TGTGCCAGCAGCTCTTCCTTAATCGGGACAGGGTCCATGAACACTGAAGCTTTCTTT. It specifies CASSSSLIGTGSMNTEAFF.

The chain has TRBV27 and TRBJ1-2; the D gene is possibly TRBD1 (6 bases). Trimming took 2 bases from V and 2 from J, leaving 6 bases between them. Germline V gene lookup returns CDR1 MNHEY and CDR2 SMNVEV (reference sequence). This CDR3 is 13 amino acids long. This CDR3 reads CASSLTGNYGYTF. The DNA for the CDR3 is TGTGCCAGCAGTTTAACAGGGAACTATGGCTACACCTTC.

The chain uses TRBV7-8 and TRBJ1-1; D unclear. This CDR3 contains 15 residues. Germline V lookup: CDR1 SGHVS, CDR2 FQNEAQ. V was shortened by 2 bases and J by 3 bases, with 13 bases between the two germline ends. The CDR3 protein is CASSLTGVGYTEAFF. The CDR3 nucleotides read TGTGCCAGCAGCTTAACCGGGGTCGGGTACACTGAAGCTTTCTTT.

The chain uses TRBV6-5 and TRBJ2-3, with TRBD2 matching over 9 bases. Germline-derived CDR1 and CDR2 are MNHEY and SVGAGI. V shed 5 bases, J shed 4 bases, and the junction held 7 bases outside the gene matches. The CDR3 spans 15 residues. CDR3 sequence: CASSLLAGDPDTQYF. The DNA for the CDR3 is TGTGCCAGCAGTCTTTTAGCGGGGGACCCAGATACGCAGTATTTT.

The chain is built from TRBV11-2 and TRBJ1-1; D uncertain. CDR1 is SGHAT, CDR2 FQNNGV, per germline. V lost 4 bases to trimming and J lost 7 bases, with 4 bases between them. The length of the CDR3 is 10 residues. DNA of the CDR3: TGTGCCAGCAGCTCCGTTGAAGCTTTCTTT. Protein: CASSSVEAFF.

CDR3 in DNA: TGTGCCAGCAGCTCAACCCGCAGCGAGGTTAGCGGGAGCACAGATACGCAGTATTTT. This gives the protein CASSSTRSEVSGSTDTQYF. The genes are TRBV7-8 and TRBJ2-3; the match to TRBD2 covers 7 bases. Germline V CDR1 and CDR2: SGHVS, FQNEAQ. The length of the CDR3 is 19 residues. Germline trimming cut 4 bases from V and 0 bases from J; bases unmatched to any gene: 16.

This clone was detected only a few times. The V call is TRBV10-2, the J call TRBJ1-5; tentative D call: TRBD1 (5 bases). Germline-derived CDR1 and CDR2 are WSHSY and SAAADI. The length of the CDR3 is 13 residues. The ends were cut back, 4 bases at V and 6 bases at J, with 10 bases in the middle. The CDR3 nucleotides are TGCGCCAGCAGTGCGGGGGGTGGTCAGCCCCAGCATTTT. Its translation is CASSAGGGQPQHF.